In this sample, the clone carrying this T cell receptor (beta chain) turned up a few times. Its antigen is still unknown. This sample is drawn from a study of T-cell memory formation after mild COVID-19. Study outcomes and limitations: What remained unconfirmed was the SARS-CoV-2 specificity of second-wave clones peaking on day 37. Clones contracting day 15 to 85 were balanced CD4/CD8; later expanders leaned CD4+.

Deletions cut 4 bases from V and 1 base from J, with 11 bases between. The CDR3 spans 14 residues. The germline gives CDR1 WSHSY, CDR2 SAAADI. From 5'RACE with constant-segment primers came TCR alpha and TCR beta cDNA libraries that carried sample barcodes and UMIs. TCRdb re-derived calls from the 5' RACE reads in MiXCR, one entry per CDR3 protein. The data show about 560,000 distinct CDR3 sequences, with about 22% seen just once and under 8.5% held by the top ten. The sample was PBMCs or a T cell subset sorted from them (not recorded which). The source is an adult woman who had mild COVID-19 (a few samples of this study predate the infection). Cell type and time point are not known. This chain joins TRBV10-2 and TRBJ2-7; no reliable D call. The CDR3 loop is CASSVFPRSYEQYF. As DNA, the CDR3 is TGCGCCAGCAGTGTATTCCCGCGGTCCTACGAGCAGTACTTC.